Reported below is one TCR beta chain. Its antigen is as yet unknown. These data come from a study of shared clonotypes between healthy human individuals. Study details: The composition of the donors was two women and a few men aged 18 to 49. Study observations and caveats: In general, naive subsets displayed greater estimated richness than memory subsets did.

Measured with immunoSEQ multiplex PCR; TCRdb has only the in-frame clones, and not every one. The sample lists 500,000 or so clones, approximately 94% occurring once. Caucasian adults living in Nashville, Tennessee, provided all samples. The germline V gene has CDR1 SGDLS and CDR2 YYNGEE. This CDR3 has 17 residues. V was pared by 2 bases and J by 7 bases, with 13 bases of the junction left unmatched. The specimen sequenced was naive CD4+ T cells sorted from blood. Subset reported: CD45RA+ positively selected. This chain links TRBV9 with TRBJ2-1; 9 bases line up with TRBD1. The sequence derives from a woman aged 25 to 45 in good health. The CDR3 DNA sequence: TGTGCCAGCAGCGTTAGACCGGGACAGGGTTTTTTGAATGAGCAGTTCTTC. Translation: CASSVRPGQGFLNEQFF.